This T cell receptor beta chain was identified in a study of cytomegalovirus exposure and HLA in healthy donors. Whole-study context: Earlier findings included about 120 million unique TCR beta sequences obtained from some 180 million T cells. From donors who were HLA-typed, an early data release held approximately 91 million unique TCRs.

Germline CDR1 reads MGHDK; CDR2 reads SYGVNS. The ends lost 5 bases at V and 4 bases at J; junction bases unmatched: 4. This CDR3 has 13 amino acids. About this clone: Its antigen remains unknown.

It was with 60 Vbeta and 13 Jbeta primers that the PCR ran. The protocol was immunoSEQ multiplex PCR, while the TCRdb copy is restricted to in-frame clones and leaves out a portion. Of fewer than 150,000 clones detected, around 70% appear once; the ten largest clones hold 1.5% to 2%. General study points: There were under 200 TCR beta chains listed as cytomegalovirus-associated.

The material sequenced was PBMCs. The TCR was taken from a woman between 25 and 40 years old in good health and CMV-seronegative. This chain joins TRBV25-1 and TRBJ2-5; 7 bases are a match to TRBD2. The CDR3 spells CASSFGGIETQYF. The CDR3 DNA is TGTGCCAGCAGTTTCGGGGGGATAGAGACCCAGTACTTC. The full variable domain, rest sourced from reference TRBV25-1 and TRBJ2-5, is EADIYQTPRYLVIGTGKKITLECSQTMGHDKMYWYQQDPGMELHLIHYSYGVNSTEKGDLSSESTVSRIRTEHFPLTLESARPSHTSQYLCASSFGGIETQYFGPGTRLLVL.